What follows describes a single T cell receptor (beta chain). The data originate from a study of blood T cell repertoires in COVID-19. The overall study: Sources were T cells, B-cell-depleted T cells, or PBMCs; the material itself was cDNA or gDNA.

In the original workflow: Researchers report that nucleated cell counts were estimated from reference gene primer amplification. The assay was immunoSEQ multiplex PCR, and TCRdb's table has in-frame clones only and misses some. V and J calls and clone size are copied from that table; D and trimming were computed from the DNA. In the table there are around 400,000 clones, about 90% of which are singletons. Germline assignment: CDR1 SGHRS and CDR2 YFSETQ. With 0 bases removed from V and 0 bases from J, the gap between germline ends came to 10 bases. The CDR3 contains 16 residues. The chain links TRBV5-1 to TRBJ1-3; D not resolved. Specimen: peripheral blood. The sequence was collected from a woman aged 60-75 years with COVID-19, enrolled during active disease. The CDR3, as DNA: TGCGCCAGCAGCTTGGGCGGCAGTAGCTCTGGAAACACCATATATTTT. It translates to CASSLGGSSSGNTIYF.